This TCR beta chain was profiled in a study of Ad26.COV2.S vaccination and SARS-CoV-2 variants (dated by TCRdb to 2020 to 2022). About the full investigation: Vaccine-arm donors were drawn from COV1001, a multicentre, randomized, double-blind, placebo-controlled phase I-IIa trial of Ad26.COV2.S in healthy adults. Ad26.COV2.S was administered intramuscularly at a dose of 5x10^10 or 1x10^11 viral particles, either as one shot or as two shots given 56 days apart. TCRbeta repertoire sequencing was used to assess the specificity and breadth of SARS-CoV-2-reactive T cell receptors after Ad26.COV2.S vaccination. The TCR-sequenced set comprised around 30 samples: around 20 Ad26.COV2.S vaccine recipients, 5 placebo recipients and 8 SARS-CoV-2 convalescent individuals. Trial participants were randomized into five groups of five, in which low-dose or high-dose Ad26.COV2.S was given once or twice, or placebo was given on both occasions. Blinding of investigators to trial group allocation was maintained during experiments and outcome assessment.

The immunoSEQ Assay was used to sequence TCRbeta CDR3 regions. After extraction, genomic DNA underwent amplification by bias-controlled multiplex PCR, followed by high-throughput sequencing. Processing in the source paper ran as follows. To quantify the absolute abundance of every unique TCRbeta CDR3 region, sequences were collapsed and filtered. T cell fraction was estimated by normalizing TCRbeta template counts to usable DNA, which was measured by amplifying reference genes present in all nucleated cells. Repertoire TCRs were annotated as SARS-CoV-2-specific when V gene, CDR3 amino acid sequence and J gene were exactly matched to a known reactive TCR set. The reference SARS-CoV-2 TCR set was obtained from MIRA and was filtered for enrichment in COVID-19-positive ImmuneCODE repertoires, whereby public or cross-reactive TCRs were removed. Drawing on the MIRA antigens, annotated TCRs were analysed further at the level of specific ORF or position within ORF. Depth was the summed frequency of annotated unique rearrangements, while breadth was defined as annotated unique rearrangements over total unique productive rearrangements. Two-sided Wilcoxon rank-sum tests were applied when comparing TCR breadth between groups. The table was pulled from immuneACCESS by TCRdb, which kept in-frame rearrangements only. Such tables lose some clones; where checked, under half of the loss comes from unresolved V genes, and the rest has no known cause. V and J calls plus clone size are reproduced from that table; the DNA served to infer D and trimming. The sample contains roughly 350,000 clones, around 87% of them found a single time. The ten top clones hold 3.4% of the sample.

Results the study describes overall, beyond this receptor: Vaccine and placebo recipients had comparable non-spike TCR breadth, which fits with the vaccine containing only spike. Spike-specific TCR breadth was higher in Ad26.COV2.S recipients than in placebo recipients (P = 0.0014). After vaccination, spike-specific CD8+ and CD4+ T cell responses were reported to show substantial breadth. The study lacked the statistical power to compare responses across vaccine doses or regimens. According to the authors, total T cell responses may have been underestimated by the TCR breadth and depth analyses.

The label giving this sample's treatment or condition can be read as: over 15 received Ad26.COV2.S at low or high dose, single or two shots; five or six received placebo; per-sample allocation not given. Repertoires of vaccine and placebo recipients were sequenced from samples collected on day 63 after the first injection. Cohort 1b enrolled about two dozen adults aged 18-55 years at a single site in Boston, USA, between 29 July and 7 August 2020. Ad26.COV2.S was a replication-incompetent adenovirus type 26 vector that expressed a prefusion-stabilized SARS-CoV-2 spike protein derived from the original Wuhan strain. As to this clone: Its antigen specificity is not known. Base quality data are lacking; no much larger clone is found one base away.

The germline V gene yields MDHEN for CDR1 and SYDVKM for CDR2. Taken from cysteine to phenylalanine, the CDR3 has 15 residues. The read is trimmed to its CDR3 DNA, 45 bases read in frame from base 1. V loses 2 bases of germline sequence and J loses 6 bases, and the interval between the two ends is 15 bases. The clonotype originates from a person between 18 and 65 years old who received the Ad26.COV2.S COVID-19 vaccine or a placebo. The chain is made from TRBV28 and TRBJ2-3; TRBD1 is a possible D gene, resting on 5 matching bases. The material sequenced was peripheral blood, taken in a trial of Ad26.COV2.S vaccine versus placebo. The CDR3 protein is CASSLKAGLADTQYF. Here is the DNA: TGTGCCAGCAGTTTAAAGGCAGGGTTGGCGGATACGCAGTATTTT.